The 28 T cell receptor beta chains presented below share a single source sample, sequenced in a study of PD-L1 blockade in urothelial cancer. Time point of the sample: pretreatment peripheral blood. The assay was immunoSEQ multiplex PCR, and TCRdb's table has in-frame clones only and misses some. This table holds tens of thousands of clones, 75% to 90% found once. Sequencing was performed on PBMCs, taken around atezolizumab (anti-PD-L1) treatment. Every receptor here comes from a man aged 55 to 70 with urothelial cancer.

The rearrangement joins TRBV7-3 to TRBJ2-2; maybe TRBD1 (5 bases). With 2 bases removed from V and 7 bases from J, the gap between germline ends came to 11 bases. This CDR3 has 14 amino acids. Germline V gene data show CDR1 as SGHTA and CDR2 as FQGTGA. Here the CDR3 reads CASSLGRESGELFF. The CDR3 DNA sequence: TGTGCCAGCAGCTTAGGCAGGGAAAGCGGGGAGCTGTTTTTT.

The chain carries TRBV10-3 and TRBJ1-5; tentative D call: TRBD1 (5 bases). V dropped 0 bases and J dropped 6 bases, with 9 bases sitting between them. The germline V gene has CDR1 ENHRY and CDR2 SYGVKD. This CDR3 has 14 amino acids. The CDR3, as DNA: TGTGCCATCAGTGAGTCGGGGGGTGGTCAGCCCCAGCATTTT. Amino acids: CAISESGGGQPQHF.

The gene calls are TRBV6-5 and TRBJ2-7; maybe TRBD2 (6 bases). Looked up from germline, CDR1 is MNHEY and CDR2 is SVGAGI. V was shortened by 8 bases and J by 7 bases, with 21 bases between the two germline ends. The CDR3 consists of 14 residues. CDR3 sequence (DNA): TGTGCCAGCCGACCCGGGGGTAGCGTACGGGAGCAGTACTTC. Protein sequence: CASRPGGSVREQYF.

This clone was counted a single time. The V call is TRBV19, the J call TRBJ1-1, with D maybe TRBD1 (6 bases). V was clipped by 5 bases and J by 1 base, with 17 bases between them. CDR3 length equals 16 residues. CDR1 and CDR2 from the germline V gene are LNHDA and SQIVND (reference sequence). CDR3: CASSPSSGTWNTEAFF. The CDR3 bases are TGTGCCAGTAGTCCATCCTCAGGGACATGGAACACTGAAGCTTTCTTT.

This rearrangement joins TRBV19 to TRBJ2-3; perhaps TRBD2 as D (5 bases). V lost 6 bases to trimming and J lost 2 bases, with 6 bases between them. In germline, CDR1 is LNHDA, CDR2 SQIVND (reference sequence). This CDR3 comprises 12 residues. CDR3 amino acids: CASRDFTDTQYF. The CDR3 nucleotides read TGTGCCAGTAGGGACTTCACAGATACGCAGTATTTT. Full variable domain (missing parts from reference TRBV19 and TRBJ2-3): DGGITQSPKYLFRKEGQNVTLSCEQNLNHDAMYWYRQDPGQGLRLIYYSQIVNDFQKGDIAEGYSVSREKKESFPLTVTSAQKNPTAFYLCASRDFTDTQYFGPGTRLTVL.

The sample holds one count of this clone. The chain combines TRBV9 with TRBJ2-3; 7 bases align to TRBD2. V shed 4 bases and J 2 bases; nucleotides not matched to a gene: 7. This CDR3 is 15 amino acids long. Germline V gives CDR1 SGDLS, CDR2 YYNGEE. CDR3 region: CASSLLAGATDTQYF. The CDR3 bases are TGTGCCAGCAGCTTATTAGCGGGCGCCACAGATACGCAGTATTTT.

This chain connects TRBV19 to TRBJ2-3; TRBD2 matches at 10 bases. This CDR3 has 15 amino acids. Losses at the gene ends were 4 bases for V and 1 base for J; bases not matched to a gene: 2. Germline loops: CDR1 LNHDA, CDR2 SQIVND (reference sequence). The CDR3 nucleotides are TGTGCCAGTAGTACCCTAGCGGGGGGCACAGATACGCAGTATTTT. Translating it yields CASSTLAGGTDTQYF.

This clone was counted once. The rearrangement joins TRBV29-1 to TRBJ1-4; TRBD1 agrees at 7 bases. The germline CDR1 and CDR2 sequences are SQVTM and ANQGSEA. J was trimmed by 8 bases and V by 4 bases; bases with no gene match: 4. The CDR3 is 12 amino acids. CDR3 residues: CSVGQGREKLFF. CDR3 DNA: TGCAGCGTTGGACAGGGAAGGGAAAAACTGTTTTTT.

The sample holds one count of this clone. The CDR3 here is CASKDRIQETQYF. CDR3 nucleotide sequence: TGTGCCAGCAAGGACAGGATCCAAGAGACCCAGTACTTC. The genes are TRBV7-2 and TRBJ2-5; 7 bases fit TRBD1. The CDR3 has 13 amino acids. The junction had 3 bases not matched to a gene; V was cut back by 7 bases and J by 1 base. In germline, CDR1 is SGHTA, CDR2 FQGNSA. Looking up the rest from reference TRBV7-2 and TRBJ2-5 gives the full variable domain: GAGVSQSPSNKVTEKGKDVELRCDPISGHTALYWYRQSLGQGLEFLIYFQGNSAPDKSGLPSDRFSAERTGGSVSTLTIQRTQQEDSAVYLCASKDRIQETQYFGPGTRLLVL.

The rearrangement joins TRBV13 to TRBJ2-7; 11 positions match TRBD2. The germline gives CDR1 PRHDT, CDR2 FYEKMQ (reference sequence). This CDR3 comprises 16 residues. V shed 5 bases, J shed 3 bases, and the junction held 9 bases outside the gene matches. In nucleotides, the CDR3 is TGTGCCAGCAGCCACTCGGGGACTAGCGGATACTACGAGCAGTACTTC. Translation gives CASSHSGTSGYYEQYF.

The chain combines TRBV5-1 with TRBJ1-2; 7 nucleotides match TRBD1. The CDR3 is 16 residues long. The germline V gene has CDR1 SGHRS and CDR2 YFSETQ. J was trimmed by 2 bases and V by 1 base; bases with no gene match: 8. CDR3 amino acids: CASSLNPGQLNYGYTF. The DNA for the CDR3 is TGCGCCAGCAGCTTGAACCCGGGACAGTTGAACTATGGCTACACCTTC.

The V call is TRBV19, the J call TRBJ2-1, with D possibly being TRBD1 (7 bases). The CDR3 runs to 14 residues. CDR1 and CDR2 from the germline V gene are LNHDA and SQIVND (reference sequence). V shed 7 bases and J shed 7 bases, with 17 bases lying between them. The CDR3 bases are TGTGCCAGTACCCTCGGGGGACAGATGAATGAGCAGTTCTTC. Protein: CASTLGGQMNEQFF.

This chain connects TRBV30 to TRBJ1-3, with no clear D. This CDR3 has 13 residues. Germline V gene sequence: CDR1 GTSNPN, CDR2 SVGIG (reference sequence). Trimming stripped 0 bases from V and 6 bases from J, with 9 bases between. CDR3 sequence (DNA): TGTGCCTGGAGTGTACTCGAGGCAAACACCATATATTTT. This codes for CAWSVLEANTIYF.

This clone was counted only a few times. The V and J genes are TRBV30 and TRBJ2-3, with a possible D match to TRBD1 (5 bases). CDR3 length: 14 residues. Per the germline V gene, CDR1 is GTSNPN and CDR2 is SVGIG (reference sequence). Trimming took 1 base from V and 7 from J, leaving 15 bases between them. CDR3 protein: CAWSGPGRAHTQYF. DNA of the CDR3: TGTGCCTGGAGTGGGCCAGGGCGCGCTCATACGCAGTATTTT.

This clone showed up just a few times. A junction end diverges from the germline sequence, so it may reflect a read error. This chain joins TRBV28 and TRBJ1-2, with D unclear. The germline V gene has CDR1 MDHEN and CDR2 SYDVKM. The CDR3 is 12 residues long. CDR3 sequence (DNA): TGTGCCACCAGTACAGTGGTGGATGGCTACACCTTC. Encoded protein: CATSTVVDGYTF.

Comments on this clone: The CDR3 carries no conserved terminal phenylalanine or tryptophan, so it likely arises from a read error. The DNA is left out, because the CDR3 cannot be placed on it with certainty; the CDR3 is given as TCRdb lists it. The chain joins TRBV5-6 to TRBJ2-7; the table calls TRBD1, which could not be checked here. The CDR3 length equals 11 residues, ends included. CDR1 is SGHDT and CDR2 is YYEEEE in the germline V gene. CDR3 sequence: CASSLTGTTAL.

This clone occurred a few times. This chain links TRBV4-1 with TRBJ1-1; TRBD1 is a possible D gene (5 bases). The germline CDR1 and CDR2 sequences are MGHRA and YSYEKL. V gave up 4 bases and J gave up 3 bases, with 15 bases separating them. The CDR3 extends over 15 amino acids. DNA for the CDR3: TGCGCCAGCAGCCCCTGGGGGGTTAAGGACACTGAAGCTTTCTTT. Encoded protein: CASSPWGVKDTEAFF.

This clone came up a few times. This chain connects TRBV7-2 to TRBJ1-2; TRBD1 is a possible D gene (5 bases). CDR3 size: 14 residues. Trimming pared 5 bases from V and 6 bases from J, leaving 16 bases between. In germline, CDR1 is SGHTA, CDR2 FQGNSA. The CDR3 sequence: CASSRDSFPNGYTF. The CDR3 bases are TGTGCCAGCAGCCGGGACTCCTTCCCCAATGGCTACACCTTC.

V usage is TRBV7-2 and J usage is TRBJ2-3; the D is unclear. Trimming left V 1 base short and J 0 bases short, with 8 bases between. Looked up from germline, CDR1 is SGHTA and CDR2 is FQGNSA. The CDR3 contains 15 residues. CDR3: CASSLGAPSTDTQYF. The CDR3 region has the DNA TGTGCCAGCAGCTTAGGGGCGCCTAGCACAGATACGCAGTATTTT. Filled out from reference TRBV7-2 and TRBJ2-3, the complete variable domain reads GAGVSQSPSNKVTEKGKDVELRCDPISGHTALYWYRQSLGQGLEFLIYFQGNSAPDKSGLPSDRFSAERTGGSVSTLTIQRTQQEDSAVYLCASSLGAPSTDTQYFGPGTRLTVL.

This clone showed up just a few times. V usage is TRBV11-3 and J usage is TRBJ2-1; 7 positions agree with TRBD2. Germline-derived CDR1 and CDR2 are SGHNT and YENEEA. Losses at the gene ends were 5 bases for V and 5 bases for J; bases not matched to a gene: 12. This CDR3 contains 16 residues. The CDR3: CASSRTLGSGDNEQFF. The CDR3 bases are TGTGCCAGCAGCCGAACGTTGGGCAGCGGGGACAATGAGCAGTTCTTC. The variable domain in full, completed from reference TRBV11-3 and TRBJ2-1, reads EAGVVQSPRYKIIEKKQPVAFWCNPISGHNTLYWYLQNLGQGPELLIRYENEEAVDDSQLPKDRFSAERLKGVDSTLKIQPAELGDSAVYLCASSRTLGSGDNEQFFGPGTRLTVL.

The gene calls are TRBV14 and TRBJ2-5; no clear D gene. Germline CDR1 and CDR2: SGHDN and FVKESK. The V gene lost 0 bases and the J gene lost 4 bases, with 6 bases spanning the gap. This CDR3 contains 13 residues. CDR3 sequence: CASSQDHIETQYF. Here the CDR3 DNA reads TGTGCCAGCAGCCAAGATCACATAGAGACCCAGTACTTC. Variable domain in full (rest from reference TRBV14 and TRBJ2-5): EAGVTQFPSHSVIEKGQTVTLRCDPISGHDNLYWYRRVMGKEIKFLLHFVKESKQDESGMPNNRFLAERTGGTYSTLKVQPAELEDSGVYFCASSQDHIETQYFGPGTRLLVL.

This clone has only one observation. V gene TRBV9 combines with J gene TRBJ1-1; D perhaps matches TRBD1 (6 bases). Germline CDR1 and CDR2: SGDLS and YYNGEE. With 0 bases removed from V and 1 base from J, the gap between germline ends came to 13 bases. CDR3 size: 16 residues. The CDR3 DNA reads TGTGCCAGCAGCGTAGAGGGGGATCTTGCGAACACTGAAGCTTTCTTT. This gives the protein CASSVEGDLANTEAFF. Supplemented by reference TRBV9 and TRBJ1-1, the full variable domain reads DSGVTQTPKHLITATGQRVTLRCSPRSGDLSVYWYQQSLDQGLQFLIQYYNGEERAKGNILERFSAQQFPDLHSELNLSSLELGDSALYFCASSVEGDLANTEAFFGQGTRLTVV.

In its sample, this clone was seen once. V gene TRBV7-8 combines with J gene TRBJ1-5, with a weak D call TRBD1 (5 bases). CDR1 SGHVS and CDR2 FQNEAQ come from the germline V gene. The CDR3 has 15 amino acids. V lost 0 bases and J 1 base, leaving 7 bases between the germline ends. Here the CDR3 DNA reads TGTGCCAGCAGCTTAGCGGGGGGGAGCAATCAGCCCCAGCATTTT. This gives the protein CASSLAGGSNQPQHF.

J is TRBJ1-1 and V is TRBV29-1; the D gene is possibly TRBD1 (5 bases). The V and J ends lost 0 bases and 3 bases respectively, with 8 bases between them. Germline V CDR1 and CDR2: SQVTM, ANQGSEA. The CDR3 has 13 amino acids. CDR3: CSVEESQDTEAFF. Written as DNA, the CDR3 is TGCAGCGTTGAAGAATCACAGGACACTGAAGCTTTCTTT.

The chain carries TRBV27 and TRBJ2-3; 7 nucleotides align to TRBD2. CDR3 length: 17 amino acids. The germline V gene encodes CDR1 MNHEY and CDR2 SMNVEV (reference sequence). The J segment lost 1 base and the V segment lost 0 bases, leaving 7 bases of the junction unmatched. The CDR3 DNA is TGTGCCAGCAGTTTATCGACGGGGGGTTTTGGCACAGATACGCAGTATTTT. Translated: CASSLSTGGFGTDTQYF.

Here the CDR3 reads CASSLVTLGNEQFF. Here the CDR3 DNA reads TGTGCCAGCAGCTTAGTGACACTGGGCAATGAGCAGTTCTTC. The rearrangement uses TRBV11-2 and TRBJ2-1; D ambiguous. Between the trimmed V and J ends, which lost 1 base and 6 bases, there was a span of 10 bases. There are 14 residues in the CDR3. Germline CDR1 is SGHAT and CDR2 is FQNNGV.

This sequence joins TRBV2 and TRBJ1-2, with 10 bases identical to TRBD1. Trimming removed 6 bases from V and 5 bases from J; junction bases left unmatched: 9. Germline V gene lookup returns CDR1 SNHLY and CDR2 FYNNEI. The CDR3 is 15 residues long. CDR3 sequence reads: CASSLMRTGGYGYTF. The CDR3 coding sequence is TGTGCCAGCAGCCTAATGCGGACAGGGGGATATGGCTACACCTTC. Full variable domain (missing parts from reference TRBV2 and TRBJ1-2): EPEVTQTPSHQVTQMGQEVILRCVPISNHLYFYWYRQILGQKVEFLVSFYNNEISEKSEIFDDQFSVERPDGSNFTLKIRSTKLEDSAMYFCASSLMRTGGYGYTFGSGTRLTVV.

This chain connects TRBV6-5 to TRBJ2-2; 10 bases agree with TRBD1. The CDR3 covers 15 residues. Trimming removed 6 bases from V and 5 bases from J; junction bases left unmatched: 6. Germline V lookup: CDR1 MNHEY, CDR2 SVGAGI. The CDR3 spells CASSAGQGYTGELFF. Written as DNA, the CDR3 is TGTGCCAGCAGCGCGGGACAGGGGTATACCGGGGAGCTGTTTTTT.